This T cell receptor beta chain emerged from a study of CD8+ T cells in alopecia areata. Whole-study context: The investigators scored severity in treated patients by the percentage of affected scalp area.

This clone was found a few times. Its antigen is still unknown. Treatment defined: oral pan-JAK inhibitor, 5-10 mg twice daily. Peripheral blood samples and lesional scalp punch biopsies were obtained from alopecia areata patients. Extraction of RNA preceded its reverse transcription into cDNA, which served as the sequencing template. The table came from immunoSEQ multiplex PCR; TCRdb's copy has only in-frame clones and leaves some out. This sample has 120,000 to 150,000 clones; roughly 82% occur once, and the top ten carry 20% to 30%. Germline loops: CDR1 SQVTM, CDR2 ANQGSEA. This CDR3 contains 11 residues. V was pared by 6 bases and J by 7 bases, with 13 bases between. Findings and caveats of the study: For lesional scalp, especially alopecia totalis/universalis, clonality was higher than in normal scalp. TCRs were shared less clearly across patients than in mice, possibly for HLA-related reasons.

The V and J genes are TRBV29-1 and TRBJ2-7, with TRBD2 as a possible D gene (7 bases). This TCR came from a human donor with alopecia areata. Sequenced here: CD8+ T cells sorted from blood, sampled at week 4, from a patient treated with tofacitinib. The CDR3 loop reads CSVNREGEQYF. The CDR3 DNA reads as TGCAGCGTCAACAGGGAGGGGGAGCAGTACTTC.